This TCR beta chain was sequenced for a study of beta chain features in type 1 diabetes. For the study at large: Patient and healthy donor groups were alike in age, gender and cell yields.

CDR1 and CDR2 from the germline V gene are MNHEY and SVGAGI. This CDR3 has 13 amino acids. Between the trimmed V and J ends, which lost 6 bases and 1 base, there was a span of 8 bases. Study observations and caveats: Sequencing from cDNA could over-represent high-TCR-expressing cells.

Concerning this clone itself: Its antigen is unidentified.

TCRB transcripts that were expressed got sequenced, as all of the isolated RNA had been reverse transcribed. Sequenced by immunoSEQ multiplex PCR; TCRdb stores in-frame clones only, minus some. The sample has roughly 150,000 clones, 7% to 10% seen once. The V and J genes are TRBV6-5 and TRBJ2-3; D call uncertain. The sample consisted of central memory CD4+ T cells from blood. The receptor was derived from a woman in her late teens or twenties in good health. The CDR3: CASSPRRTDTQYF. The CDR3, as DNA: TGTGCCAGCAGCCCGAGGCGCACAGATACGCAGTATTTT.